This T cell receptor (beta chain) comes out of a study of patients and donors after allogeneic stem cell transplantation. TCRdb ran MiXCR on the RT-PCR reads and lists one entry per CDR3 protein. The sample yields 37,000 or so distinct CDR3 sequences, over 25% seen once. Deletions cut 3 bases from V and 6 bases from J, with 8 bases between. This CDR3 spans 12 amino acids. This clonotype was seen more than once but under ten times. The sample was blood, either unsorted or a sorted T cell fraction (not recorded which). The chain links TRBV12-3 or TRBV12-4 to TRBJ1-2, with no clear D. This TCR came from a human donor who was either an allogeneic HSCT recipient or a stem cell or donor lymphocyte infusion donor (not recorded which). It is not recorded whose cells these are; they may come from a transplant donor. The CDR3, as DNA: TGTGCCAGCAGTTTTGGCGGTAATGGCTACACCTTC. It specifies CASSFGGNGYTF.